This entry concerns a single T cell receptor (beta chain). Its matching antigen is unknown. Samples each yielded cDNA through eight separate reactions. TCRalpha and TCRbeta cDNA went through two nested PCRs of approximately 16 and 10 cycles. TCRdb derives one entry per CDR3 protein from the 5' RACE reads, leaving out DNA. The sample table sets out some 190,000 distinct CDR3 sequences. The sample is drawn from a study of monozygotic twins with inflammatory bowel disease. Study conclusions and caveats: The data did not back a single strong IBD-associated clonotype or signal. The inverse Simpson measure of TCRbeta diversity was lower in IBD patients than in healthy co-twins.

Germline CDR1 is SGHRS and CDR2 is YFSETQ. The CDR3 is 16 residues long. The receptor was isolated from a human donor with ulcerative colitis or Crohn's disease, or a healthy co-twin of an affected twin (not recorded which). Sequencing was performed on blood. The gene calls are TRBV5-1 and TRBJ2-5; TCRdb's assignment of TRBD1 cannot be checked, as there is no DNA. The CDR3: CASSLQTGGHQETQYF.